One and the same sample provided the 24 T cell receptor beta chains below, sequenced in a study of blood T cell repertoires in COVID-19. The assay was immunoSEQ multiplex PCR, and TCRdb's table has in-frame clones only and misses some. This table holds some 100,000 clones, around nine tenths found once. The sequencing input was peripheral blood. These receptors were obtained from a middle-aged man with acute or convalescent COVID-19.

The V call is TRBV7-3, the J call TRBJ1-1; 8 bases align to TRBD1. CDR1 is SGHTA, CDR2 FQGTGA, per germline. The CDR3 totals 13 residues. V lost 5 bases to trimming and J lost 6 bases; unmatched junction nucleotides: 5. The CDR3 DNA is TGTGCCAGCAGCCCGCTGACAGGGGCTGAAGCTTTCTTT. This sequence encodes CASSPLTGAEAFF.

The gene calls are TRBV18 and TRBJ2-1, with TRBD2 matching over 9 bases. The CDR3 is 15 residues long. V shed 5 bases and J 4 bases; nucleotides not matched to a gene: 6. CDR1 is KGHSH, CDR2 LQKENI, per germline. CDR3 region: CASSELAGTYNEQFF. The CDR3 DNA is TGTGCCAGCTCAGAACTAGCGGGTACTTACAATGAGCAGTTCTTC.

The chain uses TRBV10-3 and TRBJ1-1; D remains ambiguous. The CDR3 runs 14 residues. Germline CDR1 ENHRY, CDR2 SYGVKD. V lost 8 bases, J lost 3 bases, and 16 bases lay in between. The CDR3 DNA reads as TGTGCCATCGGTCGCCCTAAACCCGACACTGAAGCTTTCTTT. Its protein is CAIGRPKPDTEAFF.

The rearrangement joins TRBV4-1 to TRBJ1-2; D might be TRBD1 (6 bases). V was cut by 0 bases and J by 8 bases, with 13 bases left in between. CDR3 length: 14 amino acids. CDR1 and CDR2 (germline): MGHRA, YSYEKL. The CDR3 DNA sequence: TGCGCCAGCAGCCAAGAAAGCACAGGGCAGGGCTACACCTTC. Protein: CASSQESTGQGYTF.

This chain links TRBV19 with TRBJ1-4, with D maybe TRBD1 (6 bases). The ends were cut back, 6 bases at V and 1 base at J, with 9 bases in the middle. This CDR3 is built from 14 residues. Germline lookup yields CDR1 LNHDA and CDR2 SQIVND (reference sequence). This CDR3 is CASRPQGTNEKLFF. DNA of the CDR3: TGTGCCAGTAGGCCACAGGGAACTAATGAAAAACTGTTTTTT.

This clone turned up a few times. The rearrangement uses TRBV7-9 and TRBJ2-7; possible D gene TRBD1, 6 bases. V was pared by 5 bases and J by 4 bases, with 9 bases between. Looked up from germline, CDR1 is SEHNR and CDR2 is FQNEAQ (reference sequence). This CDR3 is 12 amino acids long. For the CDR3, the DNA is TGTGCCAGCAGCCCTAGGGGGTACGAGCAGTACTTC. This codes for CASSPRGYEQYF.

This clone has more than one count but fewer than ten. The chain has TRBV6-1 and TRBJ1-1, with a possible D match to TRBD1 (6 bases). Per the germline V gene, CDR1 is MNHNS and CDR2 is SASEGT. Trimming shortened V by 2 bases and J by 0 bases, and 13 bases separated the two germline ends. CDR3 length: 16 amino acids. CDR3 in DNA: TGTGCCAGCAGTGAACGGAGGACAGATCTGAACACTGAAGCTTTCTTT. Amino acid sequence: CASSERRTDLNTEAFF.

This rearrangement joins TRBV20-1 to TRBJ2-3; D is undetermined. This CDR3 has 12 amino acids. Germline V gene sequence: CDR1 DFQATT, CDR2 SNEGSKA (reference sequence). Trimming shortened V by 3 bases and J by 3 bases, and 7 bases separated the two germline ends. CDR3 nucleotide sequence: TGCAGTGCTAGTGACGTTACAGATACGCAGTATTTT. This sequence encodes CSASDVTDTQYF.

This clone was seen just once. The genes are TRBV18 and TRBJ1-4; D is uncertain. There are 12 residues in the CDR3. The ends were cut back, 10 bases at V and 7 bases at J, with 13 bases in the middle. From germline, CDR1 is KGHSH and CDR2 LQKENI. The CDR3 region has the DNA TGTGCCACCGCGGCAAGTACTGAAAAACTGTTTTTT. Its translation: CATAASTEKLFF.

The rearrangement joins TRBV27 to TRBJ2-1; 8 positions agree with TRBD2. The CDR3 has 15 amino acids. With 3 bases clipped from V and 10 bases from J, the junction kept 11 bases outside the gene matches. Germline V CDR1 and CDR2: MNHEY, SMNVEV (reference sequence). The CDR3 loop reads CASSLYREGPGEQFF. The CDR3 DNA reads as TGTGCCAGCAGTTTGTACCGGGAGGGCCCGGGGGAGCAGTTCTTC.

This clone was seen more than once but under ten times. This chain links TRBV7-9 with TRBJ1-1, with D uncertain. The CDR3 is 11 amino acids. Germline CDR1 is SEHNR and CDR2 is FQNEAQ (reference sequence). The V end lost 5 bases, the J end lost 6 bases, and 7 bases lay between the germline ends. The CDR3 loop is CASSPQAEAFF. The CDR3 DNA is TGTGCCAGCAGCCCCCAGGCTGAAGCTTTCTTT.

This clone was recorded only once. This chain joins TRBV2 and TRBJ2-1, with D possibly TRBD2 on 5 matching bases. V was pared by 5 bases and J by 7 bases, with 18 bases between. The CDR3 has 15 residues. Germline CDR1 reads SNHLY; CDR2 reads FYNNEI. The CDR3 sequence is CASSLSGLGKNEQFF. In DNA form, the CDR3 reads TGTGCCAGCAGTTTATCTGGACTGGGGAAAAATGAGCAGTTCTTC.

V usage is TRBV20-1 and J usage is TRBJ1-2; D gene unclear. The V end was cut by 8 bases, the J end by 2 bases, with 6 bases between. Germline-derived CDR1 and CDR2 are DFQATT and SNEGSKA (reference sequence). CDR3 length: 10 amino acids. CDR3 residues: CSSFNYGYTF. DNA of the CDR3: TGCAGTTCCTTCAACTATGGCTACACCTTC.

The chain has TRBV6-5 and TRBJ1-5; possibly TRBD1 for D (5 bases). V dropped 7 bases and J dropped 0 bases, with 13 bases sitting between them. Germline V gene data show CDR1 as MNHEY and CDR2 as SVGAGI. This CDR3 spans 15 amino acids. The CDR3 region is CASTPQAYSNQPQHF. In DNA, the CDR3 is TGTGCCAGCACTCCACAGGCCTATAGCAATCAGCCCCAGCATTTT.

CDR3 coding DNA: TGTGCCAGCTCACCATATGAGATCCACTCGTGGAACACTGAAGCTTTCTTT. Its protein is CASSPYEIHSWNTEAFF. The V and J genes are TRBV18 and TRBJ1-1, with unresolved D. V shed 2 bases and J shed 1 base, with 17 bases lying between them. This CDR3 spans 17 amino acids. CDR1 is KGHSH, CDR2 LQKENI, per germline.

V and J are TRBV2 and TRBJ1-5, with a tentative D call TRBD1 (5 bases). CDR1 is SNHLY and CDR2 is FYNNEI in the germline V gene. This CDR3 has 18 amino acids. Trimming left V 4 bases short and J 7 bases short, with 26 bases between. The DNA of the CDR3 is TGTGCCAGCAGTGCTGAAAGGGGCGCGGGAGGAAAGGGCCAGCCCCAGCATTTT. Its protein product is CASSAERGAGGKGQPQHF.

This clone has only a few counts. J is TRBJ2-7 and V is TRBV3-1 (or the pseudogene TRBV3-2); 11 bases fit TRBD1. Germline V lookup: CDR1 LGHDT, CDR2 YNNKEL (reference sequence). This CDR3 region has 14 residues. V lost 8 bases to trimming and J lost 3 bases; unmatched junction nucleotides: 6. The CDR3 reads CASSTGTGGYEQYF. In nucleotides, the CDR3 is TGTGCCAGCTCCACCGGGACAGGGGGCTACGAGCAGTACTTC.

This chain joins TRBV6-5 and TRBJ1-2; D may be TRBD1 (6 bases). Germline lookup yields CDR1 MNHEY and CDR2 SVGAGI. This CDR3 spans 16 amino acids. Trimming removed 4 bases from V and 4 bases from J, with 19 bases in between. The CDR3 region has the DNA TGTGCCAGCAGTTCCCGGGACACACTCGATCGCTATGGCTACACCTTC. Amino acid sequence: CASSSRDTLDRYGYTF.

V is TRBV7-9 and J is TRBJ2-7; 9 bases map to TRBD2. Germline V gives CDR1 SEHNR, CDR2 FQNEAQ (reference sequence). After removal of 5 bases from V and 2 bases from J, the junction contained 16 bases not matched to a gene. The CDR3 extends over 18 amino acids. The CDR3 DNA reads TGTGCCAGCAGCGGTATCGGGCTCGTAGCGGGAGTAGCCTACGAGCAGTACTTC. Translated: CASSGIGLVAGVAYEQYF.

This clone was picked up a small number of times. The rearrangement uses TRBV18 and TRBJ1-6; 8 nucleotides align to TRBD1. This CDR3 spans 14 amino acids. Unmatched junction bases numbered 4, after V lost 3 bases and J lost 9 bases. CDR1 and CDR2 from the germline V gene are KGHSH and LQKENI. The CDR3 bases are TGTGCCAGCTCACCGGACAGGGTGGGTTCACCCCTCCACTTT. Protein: CASSPDRVGSPLHF.

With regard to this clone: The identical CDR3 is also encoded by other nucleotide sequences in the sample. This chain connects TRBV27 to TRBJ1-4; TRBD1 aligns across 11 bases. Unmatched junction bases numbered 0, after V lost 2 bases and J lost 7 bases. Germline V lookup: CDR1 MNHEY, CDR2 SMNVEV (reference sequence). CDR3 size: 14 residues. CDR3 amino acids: CASSLGQGAEKLFF. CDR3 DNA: TGTGCCAGCAGTTTAGGACAGGGGGCTGAAAAACTGTTTTTT.

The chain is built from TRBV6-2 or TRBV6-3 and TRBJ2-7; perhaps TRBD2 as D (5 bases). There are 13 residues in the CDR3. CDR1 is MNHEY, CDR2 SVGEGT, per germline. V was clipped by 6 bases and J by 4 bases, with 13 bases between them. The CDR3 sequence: CASSLSPGYEQYF. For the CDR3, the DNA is TGTGCCAGCAGCTTGAGCCCGGGATACGAGCAGTACTTC.

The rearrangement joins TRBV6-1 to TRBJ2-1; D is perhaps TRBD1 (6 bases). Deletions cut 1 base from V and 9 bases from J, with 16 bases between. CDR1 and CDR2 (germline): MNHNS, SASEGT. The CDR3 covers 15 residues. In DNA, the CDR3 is TGTGCCAGCAGTGAAGGGTCGACAGGAAAAATTGAGCAGTTCTTC. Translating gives CASSEGSTGKIEQFF.

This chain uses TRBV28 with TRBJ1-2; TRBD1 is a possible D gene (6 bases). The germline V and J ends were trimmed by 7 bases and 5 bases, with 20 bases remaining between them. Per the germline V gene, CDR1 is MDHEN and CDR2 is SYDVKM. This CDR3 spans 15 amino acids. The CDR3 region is CASTRPAGGRYGYTF. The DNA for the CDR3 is TGTGCCAGCACCCGACCGGCGGGGGGCAGATATGGCTACACCTTC.